These 27 T cell receptor beta chains originate from one sample sequenced in a study of memory CD4+ T cells and cytomegalovirus serostatus (dated by TCRdb to the late 2010s). A FACSAria II was used to sort memory CD4+ T cells, defined as single viable CD3+CD4+CD8-CD45RO+ cells. The library was built by means of the immunoSEQ multiplex PCR assay. The clones in this table, taken by TCRdb from immuneACCESS, are in-frame only. Not every clone is retained; where verified, under half of the shortfall comes from an unresolved V gene, and the cause of the rest is unknown. Here the sample has some 67,000 clones; more than 75% occur a single time. The ten largest clones take up 4% to 5.5% of the sample. What was sequenced was memory CD4+ T cells from blood. These receptors originate from an adult in good health and CMV-seropositive.

This clone was detected many times. V usage is TRBV28 and J usage is TRBJ2-1; D not certain. CDR3 size: 12 residues. Germline V gene data show CDR1 as MDHEN and CDR2 as SYDVKM. V was pared by 3 bases and J by 6 bases, with 6 bases between. The CDR3 protein is CASSLRFNEQFF. In DNA, the CDR3 is TGTGCCAGCAGTTTGCGGTTCAATGAGCAGTTCTTC.

This sequence joins TRBV5-1 and TRBJ2-7; 7 bases match TRBD2. The CDR3 contains 16 residues. Germline V gene sequence: CDR1 SGHRS, CDR2 YFSETQ. Trimming removed 0 bases from V and 0 bases from J; junction bases left unmatched: 6. CDR3 nucleotides: TGCGCCAGCAGCTTGGTGGGAGGGTTTGTCTCCTACGAGCAGTACTTC. Translating gives CASSLVGGFVSYEQYF.

Only one count was recorded for this clone. J is TRBJ2-7 and V is TRBV5-1; 12 bases align to TRBD1. Losses at the gene ends were 4 bases for V and 7 bases for J; bases not matched to a gene: 6. Germline loops: CDR1 SGHRS, CDR2 YFSETQ. CDR3 length equals 14 residues. CDR3 loop: CASSGGTGGGEQYF. DNA of the CDR3: TGCGCCAGCAGCGGCGGGACAGGGGGCGGGGAGCAGTACTTC.

This clone showed up just once. The V gene is TRBV5-8, the J gene TRBJ1-2; D gene ambiguous. Trimming cost V 1 base and J 4 bases, with 11 bases left between them. This CDR3 is built from 14 residues. The germline V gene has CDR1 SGHTS and CDR2 YDEGEE. The CDR3 sequence: CASSLNGPRYGYTF. The CDR3 DNA sequence: TGTGCCAGCAGCTTGAATGGGCCGCGCTATGGCTACACCTTC.

V usage is TRBV5-6 and J usage is TRBJ1-1; the D is unclear. From germline, CDR1 is SGHDT and CDR2 YYEEEE. V was trimmed by 0 bases and J by 6 bases, leaving 6 bases between them. The CDR3 loop spans 12 amino acids. CDR3 region: CASSLALAEAFF. DNA for the CDR3: TGTGCCAGCAGCTTGGCCCTGGCTGAAGCTTTCTTT.

The rearrangement uses TRBV9 and TRBJ2-7; TRBD2 aligns across 8 bases. The CDR3 covers 14 residues. Germline V gene data show CDR1 as SGDLS and CDR2 as YYNGEE. Unmatched junction bases numbered 4, after V lost 0 bases and J lost 5 bases. CDR3 sequence (DNA): TGTGCCAGCAGCGTAGGACCGGGGGGGGACGAGCAGTACTTC. This sequence encodes CASSVGPGGDEQYF.

The rearrangement uses TRBV30 and TRBJ2-7; 10 positions match TRBD2. The germline V gene has CDR1 GTSNPN and CDR2 SVGIG (reference sequence). The CDR3 is 14 amino acids. The V and J ends lost 4 bases and 0 bases, in that order; junction bases with no gene match: 3. The CDR3 DNA reads as TGTGCCTGGACCCTAGCGGGAGACTCCTACGAGCAGTACTTC. This codes for CAWTLAGDSYEQYF.

The gene calls are TRBV5-1 and TRBJ1-2; D unclear. This CDR3 is built from 13 residues. Trimming pared 1 base from V and 4 bases from J, leaving 8 bases between. Looked up from germline, CDR1 is SGHRS and CDR2 is YFSETQ. The CDR3 loop is CASSLLAGYGYTF. CDR3 nucleotide sequence: TGCGCCAGCAGCTTGTTGGCGGGCTATGGCTACACCTTC.

V gene TRBV7-2 combines with J gene TRBJ2-7; no definite D call. Deletions cut 2 bases from V and 1 base from J, with 0 bases between. There are 11 residues in the CDR3. Germline V lookup: CDR1 SGHTA, CDR2 FQGNSA. The CDR3, as DNA: TGTGCCAGCAGCTTATCCTACGAGCAGTACTTC. Its translation is CASSLSYEQYF.

The rearrangement joins TRBV28 to TRBJ2-7; 11 nucleotides match TRBD2. The trim removed 5 bases at V and 9 bases at J, leaving 21 bases unmatched. This CDR3 has 18 residues. CDR1 and CDR2 (germline): MDHEN, SYDVKM. The CDR3 loop is CASSHNPRTSGHKIGQYF. Here the CDR3 DNA reads TGTGCCAGCAGTCACAATCCCAGGACTAGCGGGCATAAAATCGGGCAGTACTTC. The entire variable domain, with the rest obtained from reference TRBV28 and TRBJ2-7, is as follows: DVKVTQSSRYLVKRTGEKVFLECVQDMDHENMFWYRQDPGLGLRLIYFSYDVKMKEKGDIPEGYSVSREKKERFSLILESASTNQTSMYLCASSHNPRTSGHKIGQYFGPGTRLTVT.

The chain employs TRBV5-4 and TRBJ1-2; the D is unclear. Per germline, CDR1 SGHNT and CDR2 YYREEE (reference sequence). The length of the CDR3 is 13 residues. The V end lost 4 bases, the J end lost 8 bases, and 15 bases lay between the germline ends. CDR3: CASSIYTERGYTF. The DNA for the CDR3 is TGTGCCAGCAGCATCTACACGGAGCGCGGCTACACCTTC.

This chain uses TRBV10-3 with TRBJ2-5, with 7 bases that match TRBD2. The germline V gene encodes CDR1 ENHRY and CDR2 SYGVKD. This CDR3 region has 14 residues. V was clipped by 5 bases and J by 1 base; unmatched bases: 4. The CDR3 nucleotides are TGTGCCATCAGTACCCTAGCGGTCCAAGAGACCCAGTACTTC. This codes for CAISTLAVQETQYF.

This sequence joins TRBV4-1 and TRBJ2-1; 9 nucleotides match TRBD2. V was clipped by 3 bases and J by 5 bases; unmatched bases: 8. There are 16 residues in the CDR3. Germline CDR1 MGHRA, CDR2 YSYEKL. The CDR3 DNA follows: TGCGCCAGCAGCCATCCCGGGACTAGCAGAAACAATGAGCAGTTCTTC. It specifies CASSHPGTSRNNEQFF.

As for this clone: The same CDR3 also results from other DNA sequences found in this sample. The chain combines TRBV11-2 with TRBJ2-3, with D possibly being TRBD1 or TRBD2 (5 bases each). V was trimmed by 3 bases and J by 2 bases, leaving 9 bases between them. The CDR3 sequence is 14 residues long. From germline, CDR1 is SGHAT and CDR2 FQNNGV. In DNA, the CDR3 is TGTGCCAGCAGCTTGGGACCTTCCACAGATACGCAGTATTTT. This codes for CASSLGPSTDTQYF.

This clone was picked up a small number of times. This chain connects TRBV29-1 to TRBJ1-1; 9 bases align to TRBD1. CDR1 and CDR2 (germline): SQVTM, ANQGSEA. CDR3 length equals 14 residues. V was clipped by 4 bases and J by 2 bases; unmatched bases: 5. The CDR3 region has the DNA TGCAGCGTTGGCCTAACAGGGGGCAACACTGAAGCTTTCTTT. This translates into CSVGLTGGNTEAFF. Filled out from reference TRBV29-1 and TRBJ1-1, the complete variable domain reads SAVISQKPSRDICQRGTSLTIQCQVDSQVTMMFWYRQQPGQSLTLIATANQGSEATYESGFVIDKFPISRPNLTFSTLTVSNMSPEDSSIYLCSVGLTGGNTEAFFGQGTRLTVV.

The rearrangement links TRBV6-4 to TRBJ1-2, with TRBD1 matching 7 bases. Trimming cost V 6 bases and J 10 bases; bases outside gene matches: 14. Germline V CDR1 and CDR2: MRHNA, SNTAGT. The CDR3 runs 14 residues. The CDR3 DNA is TGTGCCAGCAGCCCCGGACAGGCCTCAGAAATCTACACCTTC. As protein: CASSPGQASEIYTF.

This rearrangement joins TRBV11-2 to TRBJ1-4, with 9 nucleotides matching TRBD1. The CDR3 consists of 15 residues. Trimming at V came to 3 bases and at J to 4 bases, leaving 3 bases not matched to a gene. Germline assignment: CDR1 SGHAT and CDR2 FQNNGV. The CDR3 sequence is CASSLGDRDNEKLFF. Here the CDR3 DNA reads TGTGCCAGCAGCTTGGGGGACAGGGATAATGAAAAACTGTTTTTT.

This chain links TRBV19 with TRBJ1-5; D is unclear. The CDR3 consists of 13 residues. The V gene lost 6 bases and the J gene lost 0 bases, with 6 bases spanning the gap. Germline CDR1 LNHDA, CDR2 SQIVND (reference sequence). The CDR3 loop is CASRLFSNQPQHF. CDR3 bases: TGTGCCAGTAGGCTCTTTAGCAATCAGCCCCAGCATTTT.

This clone was seen a single time. The chain has TRBV7-2 and TRBJ2-5; TRBD2 agrees at 9 bases. Germline V lookup: CDR1 SGHTA, CDR2 FQGNSA. Trimming removed 5 bases from V and 7 bases from J; junction bases left unmatched: 8. This CDR3 has 14 residues. The chain's CDR3 is CASSQTSGTWTQYF. For the CDR3, the DNA is TGTGCCAGCAGCCAGACTAGCGGTACGTGGACCCAGTACTTC. Together with reference TRBV7-2 and TRBJ2-5, the CDR3 gives the full variable domain: GAGVSQSPSNKVTEKGKDVELRCDPISGHTALYWYRQSLGQGLEFLIYFQGNSAPDKSGLPSDRFSAERTGGSVSTLTIQRTQQEDSAVYLCASSQTSGTWTQYFGPGTRLLVL.

J is TRBJ2-4 and V is TRBV29-1; TRBD1 matches 10 bases. CDR1 is SQVTM, CDR2 ANQGSEA, per germline. The CDR3 covers 14 residues. J gave up 6 bases and V 7 bases, and 9 bases lay outside the gene matches. DNA of the CDR3: TGCAGCGGCGAAGGGACAGGGGAAGGAAACATTCAGTACTTC. Residues: CSGEGTGEGNIQYF.

This rearrangement joins TRBV4-2 to TRBJ2-1; D perhaps matches TRBD2 (6 bases). The CDR3 is 17 amino acids. The V end lost 0 bases, the J end lost 6 bases, and 18 bases lay between the germline ends. Germline values: CDR1 LGHNA, CDR2 YNFKEQ. CDR3 sequence: CASSQDVVAADLNEQFF. CDR3 in DNA: TGTGCCAGCAGCCAAGATGTAGTAGCGGCAGATCTCAATGAGCAGTTCTTC.

This clone turned up a few times. The chain combines TRBV5-4 with TRBJ1-5, with D hard to call. The V end was cut by 2 bases, the J end by 5 bases, with 8 bases between. CDR3 size: 13 residues. Germline CDR1 SGHNT, CDR2 YYREEE (reference sequence). CDR3 residues: CASSFDIDQPQHF. Here the CDR3 DNA reads TGTGCCAGCAGCTTCGACATCGATCAGCCCCAGCATTTT.

This sequence joins TRBV5-4 and TRBJ2-2; D is possibly TRBD1 (5 bases). This CDR3 has 17 amino acids. Trimming removed 0 bases at V and 2 bases at J, with 14 bases between. CDR1 and CDR2 from the germline V gene are SGHNT and YYREEE (reference sequence). In DNA form, the CDR3 reads TGTGCCAGCAGCTTGGCGGTCCAGGGTAAAAACACCGGGGAGCTGTTTTTT. As protein: CASSLAVQGKNTGELFF. The full variable domain, in which reference TRBV5-4 and TRBJ2-2 provide the parts outside the CDR3, is ETGVTQSPTHLIKTRGQQVTLRCSSQSGHNTVSWYQQALGQGPQFIFQYYREEENGRGNFPPRFSGLQFPNYSSELNVNALELDDSALYLCASSLAVQGKNTGELFFGEGSRLTVL.

The rearrangement links TRBV2 to TRBJ1-5; possibly TRBD1 for D (5 bases). This CDR3 has 16 amino acids. The germline V and J ends were trimmed by 1 base and 5 bases, with 15 bases remaining between them. Per germline, CDR1 SNHLY and CDR2 FYNNEI. This chain's CDR3 is CASSEGGREADQPQHF. Written as DNA, the CDR3 is TGTGCCAGCAGTGAAGGAGGCAGGGAAGCGGATCAGCCCCAGCATTTT.

This sequence joins TRBV7-9 and TRBJ2-7, with D maybe TRBD1 (5 bases). In germline, CDR1 is SEHNR, CDR2 FQNEAQ (reference sequence). The ends were cut back, 6 bases at V and 3 bases at J, with 12 bases in the middle. The length of the CDR3 is 13 residues. Written as DNA, the CDR3 is TGTGCCAGCAGTTCCTCAGGGAACTACGAGCAGTACTTC. Translating it yields CASSSSGNYEQYF. Full variable domain (missing parts from reference TRBV7-9 and TRBJ2-7): DTGVSQNPRHKITKRGQNVTFRCDPISEHNRLYWYRQTLGQGPEFLTYFQNEAQLEKSRLLSDRFSAERPKGSFSTLEIQRTEQGDSAMYLCASSSSGNYEQYFGPGTRLTVT.

V gene TRBV29-1 combines with J gene TRBJ2-2; TRBD2 matches at 16 bases. V lost 4 bases, J lost 3 bases, and 2 bases stayed unmatched. Germline V gene data show CDR1 as SQVTM and CDR2 as ANQGSEA. The CDR3 runs 16 residues. The CDR3 sequence is CSVGGLAGGYTGELFF. DNA for the CDR3: TGCAGCGTTGGGGGACTAGCGGGGGGGTACACCGGGGAGCTGTTTTTT.

The V call is TRBV28, the J call TRBJ2-6, with TRBD1 identical over 9 bases. This CDR3 comprises 16 residues. Unmatched junction bases numbered 3, after V lost 4 bases and J lost 2 bases. CDR1 is MDHEN and CDR2 is SYDVKM in the germline V gene. CDR3 DNA: TGTGCCAGCAGTTCCACAGGGGGCCCTGGGGCCAACGTCCTGACTTTC. Translated, it gives CASSSTGGPGANVLTF.